This entry lists 10 T cell receptor beta chains sequenced from one sample in a study of T cells in Graves' hyperthyroidism and ophthalmopathy. Amplified TCR beta CDR3 regions derived from RNA transcripts. Carried out on the TCR CDR3, a first-round RT-PCR used the HTBI primer set. One entry per CDR3 protein, called by TCRdb with MiXCR from the multiplex PCR reads. The data hold more than 550,000 distinct CDR3 sequences, with 45% observed a single time. Sequencing used peripheral blood or thyroid tissue (not recorded which). These receptors all come from an adult man with Graves' disease, either hyperthyroidism or ophthalmopathy (not recorded which).

The chain uses TRBV20-1 and TRBJ1-2, with TRBD1 as a possible D gene (5 bases). This CDR3 comprises 15 residues. Trimming removed 6 bases from V and 2 bases from J, with 19 bases in between. Germline-derived CDR1 and CDR2 are DFQATT and SNEGSKA (reference sequence). The CDR3 loop is CSAPDQLGGNYGYTF. As DNA, the CDR3 is TGCAGTGCCCCAGATCAATTGGGGGGAAACTATGGCTACACCTTC.

V and J are TRBV7-9 and TRBJ2-7; 15 bases map to TRBD2. The V gene's germline CDR1 is SEHNR and CDR2 FQNEAQ (reference sequence). V dropped 5 bases and J dropped 6; count of bases not matched to a gene: 5. The CDR3 runs to 15 residues. The CDR3 sequence: CASSAGLAGGGEQYF. The CDR3 bases are TGTGCCAGCAGCGCGGGACTAGCGGGGGGCGGCGAGCAGTACTTC.

This rearrangement joins TRBV7-9 to TRBJ2-7, with D perhaps TRBD1 (5 bases). The germline V gene has CDR1 SEHNR and CDR2 FQNEAQ (reference sequence). The CDR3 contains 15 residues. V shed 6 bases and J shed 0 bases, with 15 bases lying between them. The CDR3 DNA sequence: TGTGCCAGCAGTCCCCAAGGGGTCCTCTCCTACGAGCAGTACTTC. This translates into CASSPQGVLSYEQYF.

This clonotype was seen a handful of times. The rearrangement joins TRBV7-9 to TRBJ1-2; D gene ambiguous. V dropped 4 bases and J dropped 5 bases, with 23 bases sitting between them. Germline V lookup: CDR1 SEHNR, CDR2 FQNEAQ (reference sequence). CDR3 length equals 17 residues. CDR3: CASSSTDTGLVSYGYTF. CDR3 nucleotides: TGTGCCAGCAGCTCGACCGATACGGGCTTGGTTTCTTATGGCTACACCTTC.

The CDR3 spells CSRTGRMDYGYTF. DNA for the CDR3: TGCAGCCGGACAGGGAGGATGGACTATGGCTACACCTTC. The V call is TRBV29-1, the J call TRBJ1-2; 8 bases align to TRBD1. V shed 8 bases, J shed 3 bases, and the junction held 8 bases outside the gene matches. The CDR3 spans 13 residues. Per germline, CDR1 SQVTM and CDR2 ANQGSEA.

The chain uses TRBV7-9 and TRBJ2-2; D is possibly TRBD1 (6 bases). This CDR3 is built from 14 residues. The V end was cut by 5 bases, the J end by 3 bases, with 10 bases between. Per germline, CDR1 SEHNR and CDR2 FQNEAQ (reference sequence). The CDR3 nucleotides are TGTGCCAGCAGCCGATACAGGGACACCGGGGAGCTGTTTTTT. Translated: CASSRYRDTGELFF.

In this sample, this clonotype turned up many times. This chain's CDR3 is CASSLPDREKLFF. CDR3 sequence (DNA): TGCGCCAGCAGCCTACCGGACAGGGAAAAACTGTTTTTT. The rearrangement uses TRBV5-1 and TRBJ1-4, with TRBD1 identical over 7 bases. The CDR3 runs 13 residues. The germline CDR1 and CDR2 sequences are SGHRS and YFSETQ. The trim removed 4 bases at V and 8 bases at J, leaving 5 bases unmatched.

The chain links TRBV20-1 to TRBJ2-7, with 9 bases that match TRBD2. Germline V gene lookup returns CDR1 DFQATT and CDR2 SNEGSKA (reference sequence). This CDR3 has 15 residues. V gave up 3 bases and J gave up 5 bases; unmatched junction bases: 11. CDR3 coding DNA: TGCAGTGCTAGTCCCTTTAGCGGGAGAAAGAACGAGCAGTACTTC. It specifies CSASPFSGRKNEQYF.

This clonotype has a count of ten or more. This chain connects TRBV7-8 to TRBJ2-7; 8 bases fit TRBD2. The CDR3 covers 16 residues. Germline V lookup: CDR1 SGHVS, CDR2 FQNEAQ. V dropped 0 bases and J dropped 3; count of bases not matched to a gene: 7. The CDR3 loop reads CASSLAGLAGFYEQYF. The CDR3 nucleotides read TGTGCCAGCAGCTTAGCAGGGCTAGCGGGTTTCTACGAGCAGTACTTC. Combining the CDR3 with reference TRBV7-8 and TRBJ2-7 gives the whole variable domain GAGVSQSPRYKVAKRGQDVALRCDPISGHVSLFWYQQALGQGPEFLTYFQNEAQLDKSGLPSDRFFAERPEGSVSTLKIQRTQQEDSAVYLCASSLAGLAGFYEQYFGPGTRLTVT.

This sequence joins TRBV7-9 and TRBJ2-7; TRBD2 agrees at 8 bases. Germline assignment: CDR1 SEHNR and CDR2 FQNEAQ (reference sequence). The length of the CDR3 is 14 residues. The trim removed 5 bases at V and 3 bases at J, leaving 6 bases unmatched. The CDR3 protein is CASSPSGSHYEQYF. CDR3 sequence (DNA): TGTGCCAGCAGCCCAAGCGGGAGCCACTACGAGCAGTACTTC. Full variable domain (rest looked up from reference TRBV7-9 and TRBJ2-7): DTGVSQNPRHKITKRGQNVTFRCDPISEHNRLYWYRQTLGQGPEFLTYFQNEAQLEKSRLLSDRFSAERPKGSFSTLEIQRTEQGDSAMYLCASSPSGSHYEQYFGPGTRLTVT.